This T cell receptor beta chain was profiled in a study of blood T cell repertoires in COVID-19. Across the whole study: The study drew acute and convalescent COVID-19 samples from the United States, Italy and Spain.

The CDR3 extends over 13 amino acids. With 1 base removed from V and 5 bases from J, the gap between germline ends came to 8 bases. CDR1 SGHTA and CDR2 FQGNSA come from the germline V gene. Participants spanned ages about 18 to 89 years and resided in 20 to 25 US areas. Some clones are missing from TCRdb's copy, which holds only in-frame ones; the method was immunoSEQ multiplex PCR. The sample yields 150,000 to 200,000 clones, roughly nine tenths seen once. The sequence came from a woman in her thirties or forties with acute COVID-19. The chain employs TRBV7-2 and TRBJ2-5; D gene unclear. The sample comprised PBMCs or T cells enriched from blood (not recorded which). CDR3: CASSLGVRETQYF. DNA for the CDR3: TGTGCCAGCAGCTTAGGTGTCAGGGAGACCCAGTACTTC. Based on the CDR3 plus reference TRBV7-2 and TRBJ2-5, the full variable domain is GAGVSQSPSNKVTEKGKDVELRCDPISGHTALYWYRQSLGQGLEFLIYFQGNSAPDKSGLPSDRFSAERTGGSVSTLTIQRTQQEDSAVYLCASSLGVRETQYFGPGTRLLVL.